The 3 T cell receptor beta chains presented below share a single source sample, sequenced in a study of early T cells in non-severe SARS-CoV-2 infection. TCRdb reprocessed the 5' RACE reads with MiXCR, giving one entry per CDR3 protein. The sample shows around 46,000 distinct CDR3 sequences, 11% of them seen only once. The sequenced material came from whole blood. These TCRs come from an adult who was a healthcare worker with PCR-confirmed SARS-CoV-2 infection or an uninfected control (not recorded which).

Ten or more counts support this clonotype. V is TRBV2 and J is TRBJ2-7; D remains ambiguous. The CDR3 loop spans 11 amino acids. Germline V gene sequence: CDR1 SNHLY, CDR2 FYNNEI. Between the trimmed V and J ends, which lost 8 bases and 5 bases, there was a span of 10 bases. This CDR3 reads CASDVTHEQYF. DNA of the CDR3: TGTGCCAGCGATGTCACCCACGAGCAGTACTTC.

This clonotype has ten or more counts. The chain combines TRBV5-1 with TRBJ1-2; D is possibly TRBD1 (6 bases). CDR1 SGHRS and CDR2 YFSETQ come from the germline V gene. Deletions cut 0 bases from V and 3 bases from J, with 9 bases between. CDR3 size: 14 residues. CDR3 region: CASSLGGQYYGYTF. The CDR3 region has the DNA TGCGCCAGCAGCTTGGGAGGACAGTACTATGGCTACACCTTC.

The V call is TRBV12-3 or TRBV12-4, the J call TRBJ1-1; TRBD1 agrees at 7 bases. The CDR3 consists of 13 residues. Losses at the gene ends were 7 bases for V and 6 bases for J; bases not matched to a gene: 8. Written as DNA, the CDR3 is TGTGCCAGCAATCTATCGGACAGGCCTGAAGCTTTCTTT. Its protein is CASNLSDRPEAFF.